This T cell receptor beta chain was sequenced during a study of naive and memory T cell subsets. Study-level results: TCR counts from RNA may reflect activation-linked expression changes.

With 0 bases removed from V and 4 bases from J, the gap between germline ends came to 10 bases. This CDR3 comprises 15 residues. The germline CDR1 and CDR2 sequences are LNHNV and YYDKDF (reference sequence). Sequential positive selection took CD4 T cells first, then CD8 T cells. Cells stained for CD3, CD4, CD8, CD45RA, CD27 and viability were sorted into four CD45RA/CD27 subsets. For this clonotype: The target antigen is unknown.

Two oligonucleotides, mixed equimolar, formed the beta constant-region primer covering TRBC1 and TRBC2. The ligated cDNA underwent four PCR rounds using SP2 and nested alpha and beta constant-region primers. An oligonucleotide with the SP2 primer and a 12-nucleotide UMI was ligated to the cDNA 3' end. One entry per CDR3 protein results from TCRdb running MiXCR on the UMI-ligation and nested PCR reads. Of roughly 24,000 distinct CDR3 sequences in the sample, roughly 9.1% were seen once. The receptor was isolated from a human donor in good health. The V call is TRBV15, the J call TRBJ2-1; maybe TRBD1 (5 bases). Sequenced input: central memory CD8+ T cells from blood. The CDR3 coding sequence is TGTGCCACCAGCAGAGATCTGGCAGGGTACAATGAGCAGTTCTTC. It codes for CATSRDLAGYNEQFF.